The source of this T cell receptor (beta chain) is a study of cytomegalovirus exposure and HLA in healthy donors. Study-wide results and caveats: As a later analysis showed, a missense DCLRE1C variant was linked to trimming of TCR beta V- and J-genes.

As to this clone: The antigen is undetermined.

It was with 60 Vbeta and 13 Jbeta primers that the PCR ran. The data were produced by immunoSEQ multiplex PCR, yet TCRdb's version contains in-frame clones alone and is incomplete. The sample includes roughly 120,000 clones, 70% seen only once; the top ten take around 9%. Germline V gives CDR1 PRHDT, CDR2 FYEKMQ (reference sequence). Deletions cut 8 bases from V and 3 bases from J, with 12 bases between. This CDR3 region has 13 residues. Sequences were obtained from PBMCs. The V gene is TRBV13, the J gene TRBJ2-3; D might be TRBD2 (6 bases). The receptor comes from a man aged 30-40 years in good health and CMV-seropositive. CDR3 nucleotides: TGTGCCAGCCCTGCCGGAGGGACAGATACGCAGTATTTT. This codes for CASPAGGTDTQYF.